This T cell receptor (beta chain) stems from a study of CD8 T cells in ankylosing spondylitis. Broader study findings: Characteristic, it appeared, of ankylosing spondylitis blood was a TCR beta motif of eight highly homologous variants. Significant enrichment of disease-linked clones was reported in matched ankylosing spondylitis synovial fluid. With a CD8+ phenotype, disease-linked clones were relatively rare in peripheral blood.

This clonotype was observed once. Its antigen is currently unknown. Trimming removed 7 bases from V and 3 bases from J, with 12 bases in between. There are 13 residues in the CDR3. Germline CDR1 and CDR2: LNHNV and YYDKDF (reference sequence). Making the TCR beta libraries involved quantitative 5'-RACE with molecular barcodes. MiXCR, run by TCRdb on the 5' RACE reads, gives a single entry per CDR3 protein. Here the sample spans hundreds of thousands of distinct CDR3 sequences, about 25% being singletons. The chain is built from TRBV15 and TRBJ1-2; D is perhaps TRBD1 (6 bases). Sequenced: blood, either unsorted or a sorted T cell fraction (not recorded which). The clonotype originates from a male donor with ankylosing spondylitis. For the CDR3, the DNA is TGTGCCACCAAGGCAGGGGACGACTATGGCTACACCTTC. Its translation: CATKAGDDYGYTF.